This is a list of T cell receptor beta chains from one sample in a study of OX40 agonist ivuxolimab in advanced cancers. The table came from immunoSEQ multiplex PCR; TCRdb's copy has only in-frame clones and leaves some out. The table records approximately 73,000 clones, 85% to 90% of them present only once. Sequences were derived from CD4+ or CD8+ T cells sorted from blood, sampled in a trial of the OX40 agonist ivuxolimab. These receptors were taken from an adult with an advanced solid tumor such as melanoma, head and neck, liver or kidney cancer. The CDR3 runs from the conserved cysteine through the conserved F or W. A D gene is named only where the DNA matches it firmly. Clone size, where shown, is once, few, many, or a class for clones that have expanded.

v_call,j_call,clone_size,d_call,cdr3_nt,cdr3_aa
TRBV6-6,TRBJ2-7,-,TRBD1,TGTGCCAGCAGTTACAACCGGGACAGGGGCTACGAGCAGTACTTC,CASSYNRDRGYEQYF
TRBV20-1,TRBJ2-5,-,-,TGCAGTGCCAGGAGGGAGACCCAGTACTTC,CSARRETQYF
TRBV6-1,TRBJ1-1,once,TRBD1,TGTGCCAGCACTAGGACAGGGGGCAACACTGAAGCTTTCTTT,CASTRTGGNTEAFF
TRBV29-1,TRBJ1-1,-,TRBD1,TGCAGCGCGGGACAGTTGAACACTGAAGCTTTCTTT,CSAGQLNTEAFF
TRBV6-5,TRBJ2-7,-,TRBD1,TGTGCCAGCAGTCCCGGGACAGGGGACCACGAGCAGTACTTC,CASSPGTGDHEQYF
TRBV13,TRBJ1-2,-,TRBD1,TGTGCCAGCAGCTTAGGCGGGACAGGGGGCCGGTATGGCTACACCTTC,CASSLGGTGGRYGYTF
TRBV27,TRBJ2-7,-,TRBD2,TGTGCCAGCCAACCGGCGGCTAGCGGGAGGGTATACGAGCAGTACTTC,CASQPAASGRVYEQYF
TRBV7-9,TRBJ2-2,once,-,TGTGCCAGCAGCTCCGGGTTTTCGAACACCGGGGAGCTGTTTTTT,CASSSGFSNTGELFF
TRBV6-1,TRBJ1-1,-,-,TGTGCCACCCTGTCGGGGCCCGGACAGAACACTGAAGCTTTCTTT,CATLSGPGQNTEAFF
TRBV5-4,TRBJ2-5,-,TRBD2,TGTGCCAGCAGCTTGGCCGGCGGGGCGGGAGTCCCTGAGACCCAGTACTTC,CASSLAGGAGVPETQYF
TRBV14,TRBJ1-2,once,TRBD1,TGTGCCAGCAGCCAAGATCATACGAGGACAGGGGTCGGCTACACCTTC,CASSQDHTRTGVGYTF
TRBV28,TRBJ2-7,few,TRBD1,TGTGCCAGCAGTGCCCCTCCGGGACAGGGGTACGAGCAGTACTTC,CASSAPPGQGYEQYF
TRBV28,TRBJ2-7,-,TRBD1,TGTGCCAGCAGCCCGGACAGGGGTGAGAACGAGCAGTACTTC,CASSPDRGENEQYF
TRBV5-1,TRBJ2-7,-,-,TGCGCCAGCAGCCTCAAAGGAAACTACGAGCAGTACTTC,CASSLKGNYEQYF
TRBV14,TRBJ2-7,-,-,TGTGCCAGCAGCCAAGCGAACGACCAATACGAGCAGTACTTC,CASSQANDQYEQYF
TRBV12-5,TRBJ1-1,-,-,TGTGCTAGTGGTTTCGGTTTAAGCTTT,CASGFGLSF
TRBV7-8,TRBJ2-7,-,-,TGTGCCAGCAGCGCTGGACGTGGGGCGCAATTATCCTACGAGCAGTACTTC,CASSAGRGAQLSYEQYF
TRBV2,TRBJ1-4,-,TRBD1,TGTGCCAGCAGTGATGGAGGGGGCGCATCTGAAAAACTGTTTTTT,CASSDGGGASEKLFF
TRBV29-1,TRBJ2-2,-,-,TGCAGCGTTGCCGAGTACACCGGGGAGCTGTTTTTT,CSVAEYTGELFF
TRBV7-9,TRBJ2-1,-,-,TGTGCCAGCAGCCCCGCCTCAGGGAGCGCCTACAATGAGCAGTTCTTC,CASSPASGSAYNEQFF
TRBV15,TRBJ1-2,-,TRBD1,TGTGCCACCAGCAGAGATAGGCAGGGGGCGAGGGACAACTATGGCTACACCTTC,CATSRDRQGARDNYGYTF
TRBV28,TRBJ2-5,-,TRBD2,TGTGCCAGCACGCTAGCGGGAGACCAAGTAAAGACCCAGTACTTC,CASTLAGDQVKTQYF
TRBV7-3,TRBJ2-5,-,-,TGTGCCAGCAGCCAAGGTGTCTCTCAAGAGACCCAGTACTTC,CASSQGVSQETQYF
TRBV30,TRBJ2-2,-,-,TGTGCCTGGACAGGGGCCGGGGAGCTGTTTTTT,CAWTGAGELFF
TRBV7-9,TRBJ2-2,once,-,TGTGCCAGCACCTACCCCACAGACCCGTTAATCCCCGGGGAGCTGTTTTTT,CASTYPTDPLIPGELFF